Following are 26 T cell receptor beta chains from one sample sequenced in a study of cytomegalovirus exposure and HLA in healthy donors. The PCR was carried out with 60 Vbeta primers and 13 Jbeta primers. Using immunoSEQ multiplex PCR, the repertoire was profiled, and TCRdb retains in-frame clones only, with some absent. This table has roughly 110,000 clones, roughly 66% appearing once. Sequencing was done on a sample of PBMCs. These TCRs come from a woman in her 30s in good health and CMV-seronegative.

Concerning this clone: Additional DNA sequences in this sample encode the identical CDR3. V usage is TRBV28 and J usage is TRBJ1-1, with D possibly TRBD1 on 5 matching bases. This CDR3 contains 15 residues. V was pared by 7 bases and J by 3 bases, with 18 bases between. Germline V gives CDR1 MDHEN, CDR2 SYDVKM. CDR3 loop: CASTPPGRGYTEAFF. DNA for the CDR3: TGTGCCAGCACGCCCCCGGGGCGGGGATACACTGAAGCTTTCTTT.

V and J are TRBV18 and TRBJ2-7, with D perhaps TRBD1 (6 bases). The germline V gene has CDR1 KGHSH and CDR2 LQKENI. The V gene lost 5 bases and the J gene lost 2 bases, with 13 bases spanning the gap. The CDR3 extends over 14 amino acids. The CDR3 is CASSSNRETYEQYF. The DNA of the CDR3 is TGTGCCAGCTCATCAAACAGGGAGACCTACGAGCAGTACTTC.

The chain recombines TRBV27 with TRBJ2-7; perhaps TRBD2 as D (5 bases). Looked up from germline, CDR1 is MNHEY and CDR2 is SMNVEV (reference sequence). Trimming pared 6 bases from V and 0 bases from J, leaving 12 bases between. This CDR3 has 14 amino acids. The CDR3 sequence: CASSLRVSSYEQYF. Here the CDR3 DNA reads TGTGCCAGCAGCTTGAGGGTTTCCTCCTACGAGCAGTACTTC.

This chain joins TRBV16 and TRBJ2-3, with TRBD1 matching over 7 bases. Germline CDR1 reads KGHSY; CDR2 reads FQNENV. V was clipped by 4 bases and J by 2 bases; unmatched bases: 6. The length of the CDR3 is 15 residues. Here the CDR3 reads CASSRPRGTTDTQYF. CDR3 bases: TGTGCCAGCAGCCGGCCCAGGGGGACCACAGATACGCAGTATTTT.

Notes on this clone: Distinct nucleotide sequences in the sample also encode this CDR3. The chain recombines TRBV15 with TRBJ2-7, with 13 bases fitting TRBD2. The CDR3 covers 13 residues. The trim removed 8 bases at V and 6 bases at J, leaving 4 bases unmatched. Germline V CDR1 and CDR2: LNHNV, YYDKDF (reference sequence). CDR3 in amino acids: CATGTSGTTEQYF. The CDR3 region has the DNA TGTGCCACCGGGACTAGCGGGACTACCGAGCAGTACTTC. The full variable domain, in which reference TRBV15 and TRBJ2-7 provide the parts outside the CDR3, is DAMVIQNPRYQVTQFGKPVTLSCSQTLNHNVMYWYQQKSSQAPKLLFHYYDKDFNNEADTPDNFQSRRPNTSFCFLDIRSPGLGDTAMYLCATGTSGTTEQYFGPGTRLTVT.

Of note for this clone: At one end, the junction sequence differs from germline, possibly due to a read error. The V and J genes are TRBV5-1 and TRBJ1-3; no definite D call. This CDR3 comprises 13 residues. Germline V gives CDR1 SGHRS, CDR2 YFSETQ. CDR3 bases: TGCGCCAGCAGCTTGGCCTATGGAGACACCATATATTTT. It codes for CASSLAYGDTIYF.

J is TRBJ1-1 and V is TRBV30, with D unclear. Trimming took 0 bases from V and 5 from J, leaving 10 bases between them. Germline V gene lookup returns CDR1 GTSNPN and CDR2 SVGIG (reference sequence). The CDR3 consists of 13 residues. CDR3 sequence: CAWSVTRRTEAFF. CDR3 coding DNA: TGTGCCTGGAGTGTAACTCGGAGGACTGAAGCTTTCTTT.

The J gene is TRBJ2-1, the V gene TRBV2; 7 nucleotides line up with TRBD2. The CDR3 loop spans 13 amino acids. V dropped 6 bases and J dropped 9; count of bases not matched to a gene: 8. Germline CDR1 and CDR2: SNHLY and FYNNEI. CDR3 sequence (DNA): TGTGCCAGCAGCCGACCCACGGGGGGTGAGCAGTTCTTC. This sequence encodes CASSRPTGGEQFF. Full variable domain (outside the CDR3, taken from reference TRBV2 and TRBJ2-1): EPEVTQTPSHQVTQMGQEVILRCVPISNHLYFYWYRQILGQKVEFLVSFYNNEISEKSEIFDDQFSVERPDGSNFTLKIRSTKLEDSAMYFCASSRPTGGEQFFGPGTRLTVL.

This clone appeared once. This sequence joins TRBV27 and TRBJ1-6, with D tentatively TRBD1 (6 bases). CDR1 MNHEY and CDR2 SMNVEV come from the germline V gene (reference sequence). This CDR3 spans 18 amino acids. The ends were cut back, 7 bases at V and 3 bases at J, with 22 bases in the middle. The CDR3 DNA is TGTGCCAGCACCTCAAGAGGGGGGGACGGAATCTATAATTCACCCCTCCACTTT. This encodes CASTSRGGDGIYNSPLHF.

The V call is TRBV13, the J call TRBJ2-3; 7 bases match TRBD1. CDR1 and CDR2 from the germline V gene are PRHDT and FYEKMQ (reference sequence). The ends lost 5 bases at V and 4 bases at J; junction bases unmatched: 6. The CDR3 is 14 amino acids. The CDR3 region is CASSPRTGPDTQYF. In DNA form, the CDR3 reads TGTGCCAGCAGCCCCCGGACAGGTCCAGATACGCAGTATTTT.

The V call is TRBV28, the J call TRBJ2-1, with a tentative D call TRBD1 (5 bases). V lost 5 bases, J lost 4 bases, and 6 bases lay in between. This CDR3 has 12 amino acids. CDR1 is MDHEN, CDR2 SYDVKM, per germline. The CDR3 DNA follows: TGTGCCAGCAGTAGGGGATACAATGAGCAGTTCTTC. This codes for CASSRGYNEQFF.

In this sample, this clone turned up a few times. This chain joins TRBV5-1 and TRBJ1-1, with no clear D. The V end lost 2 bases, the J end lost 4 bases, and 12 bases lay between the germline ends. The CDR3 loop spans 14 amino acids. In germline, CDR1 is SGHRS, CDR2 YFSETQ. The CDR3 bases are TGCGCCAGCAGCTTTTTCGGTGTCGGCACTGAAGCTTTCTTT. It yields the protein CASSFFGVGTEAFF.

This sequence joins TRBV27 and TRBJ2-7, with 9 bases that match TRBD1. With V trimmed by 8 bases and J by 6 bases, 8 bases remained unmatched. The CDR3 runs to 13 residues. The germline CDR1 and CDR2 sequences are MNHEY and SMNVEV (reference sequence). In nucleotides, the CDR3 is TGTGCCAGCGGGCAACAGGGGGCGGGCGAGCAGTACTTC. Protein: CASGQQGAGEQYF.

This CDR3 reads CASSSELAASYEQYF. DNA for the CDR3: TGTGCCAGCAGCTCCGAACTAGCGGCCTCCTACGAGCAGTACTTC. The chain is built from TRBV27 and TRBJ2-7; 8 positions match TRBD2. Trimming cost V 6 bases and J 0 bases; bases outside gene matches: 7. Germline loops: CDR1 MNHEY, CDR2 SMNVEV (reference sequence). This CDR3 region has 15 residues.

J is TRBJ2-7 and V is TRBV2; TRBD2 matches at 8 bases. This CDR3 region has 12 residues. V trimming: 11 bases; J trimming: 3 bases; junction bases outside the gene matches: 6. CDR1 and CDR2 (germline): SNHLY, FYNNEI. The CDR3 protein is CAASGTSYEQYF. The CDR3 nucleotides are TGTGCCGCTTCCGGGACTAGCTACGAGCAGTACTTC. Using reference TRBV2 and TRBJ2-7 for the parts outside the CDR3, the full variable domain is EPEVTQTPSHQVTQMGQEVILRCVPISNHLYFYWYRQILGQKVEFLVSFYNNEISEKSEIFDDQFSVERPDGSNFTLKIRSTKLEDSAMYFCAASGTSYEQYFGPGTRLTVT.

This clone was seen only a few times. This chain uses TRBV7-2 with TRBJ2-5, with a weak D call TRBD2 (5 bases). The germline V gene has CDR1 SGHTA and CDR2 FQGNSA. V lost 5 bases and J 5 bases, leaving 15 bases between the germline ends. The CDR3 sequence is 14 residues long. CDR3 loop: CASSPGGKLETQYF. Written as DNA, the CDR3 is TGTGCCAGCAGCCCAGGAGGAAAGCTGGAGACCCAGTACTTC.

This clone turned up a few times. The V gene is TRBV21-1, the J gene TRBJ2-1; the table's D call, TRBD2, was not checked against the DNA. TRBV21-1 is a documented pseudogene. The CDR3 has 14 amino acids. The CDR3 nucleotides read TGTGCCAGCAGCAAAGTGAGCGGTCACAATGAGCAGTTCTTC. As protein: CASSKVSGHNEQFF.

This chain links TRBV18 with TRBJ1-1; 8 positions agree with TRBD1. Germline V CDR1 and CDR2: KGHSH, LQKENI. The CDR3 sequence is 16 residues long. J lost 1 base, V lost 2 bases, and 6 bases had no gene match. DNA for the CDR3: TGTGCCAGCTCACCAATAGAGGACAGGGAGAACACTGAAGCTTTCTTT. Protein: CASSPIEDRENTEAFF.

The gene calls are TRBV4-1 and TRBJ2-1; maybe TRBD2 (7 bases). Trimming stripped 0 bases from V and 0 bases from J, with 12 bases between. The CDR3 extends over 17 amino acids. Per germline, CDR1 MGHRA and CDR2 YSYEKL. Here the CDR3 DNA reads TGCGCCAGCAGCCAAGAAGGGGGAGGGAGCTCCTACAATGAGCAGTTCTTC. Its protein is CASSQEGGGSSYNEQFF.

This chain joins TRBV9 and TRBJ2-2; D is perhaps TRBD1 (5 bases). V shed 0 bases and J shed 3 bases, with 6 bases lying between them. This CDR3 has 14 amino acids. Germline loops: CDR1 SGDLS, CDR2 YYNGEE. CDR3 region: CASSVGGDTGELFF. The CDR3 nucleotides read TGTGCCAGCAGCGTAGGGGGCGACACCGGGGAGCTGTTTTTT.

The chain combines TRBV5-4 with TRBJ2-5, with TRBD2 identical over 10 bases. CDR3 length equals 15 residues. V was clipped by 4 bases and J by 4 bases; unmatched bases: 7. CDR1 SGHNT and CDR2 YYREEE come from the germline V gene (reference sequence). CDR3 amino acids: CASSGGLAGVETQYF. DNA for the CDR3: TGTGCCAGCAGCGGTGGCCTAGCGGGAGTAGAGACCCAGTACTTC.

The rearrangement uses TRBV4-1 and TRBJ1-2; 7 nucleotides align to TRBD1. The germline V gene has CDR1 MGHRA and CDR2 YSYEKL. Trimming took 0 bases from V and 5 from J; bases not matched to a gene: 6. This CDR3 contains 15 residues. Here the CDR3 reads CASSQDGTDLYGYTF. Here the CDR3 DNA reads TGCGCCAGCAGCCAAGATGGGACAGACTTGTATGGCTACACCTTC.

In this sample, this clone turned up once. The chain has TRBV11-2 and TRBJ2-1; D might be TRBD2 (6 bases). The V gene lost 1 base and the J gene lost 0 bases, with 7 bases spanning the gap. The CDR3 is 15 residues long. Germline V CDR1 and CDR2: SGHAT, FQNNGV. The chain's CDR3 is CASSLAGSSYNEQFF. The CDR3 region has the DNA TGTGCCAGCAGCTTAGCCGGGAGCTCCTACAATGAGCAGTTCTTC.

This clone was seen only a few times. The CDR3 is CASSVVSTSDYNEQFF. In nucleotides, the CDR3 is TGTGCCAGCAGCGTAGTATCTACTAGCGACTACAATGAGCAGTTCTTC. The chain uses TRBV9 and TRBJ2-1; 7 positions match TRBD2. Germline CDR1 is SGDLS and CDR2 is YYNGEE. V lost 0 bases to trimming and J lost 3 bases; unmatched junction nucleotides: 6. CDR3 length: 16 residues.

V and J are TRBV7-9 and TRBJ1-2; TRBD1 might be the D (6 bases). This CDR3 has 17 residues. The V end lost 7 bases, the J end lost 0 bases, and 21 bases lay between the germline ends. Germline V gene lookup returns CDR1 SEHNR and CDR2 FQNEAQ (reference sequence). The CDR3: CASNSDIGGATNYGYTF. The CDR3 region has the DNA TGTGCCAGCAACTCAGATATCGGGGGGGCGACTAACTATGGCTACACCTTC.

The V and J genes are TRBV27 and TRBJ2-1; 9 bases are shared with TRBD1. Germline V gene lookup returns CDR1 MNHEY and CDR2 SMNVEV (reference sequence). With 6 bases clipped from V and 3 bases from J, the junction kept 9 bases outside the gene matches. The CDR3 loop spans 16 amino acids. The CDR3 nucleotides read TGTGCCAGCAGGTGGATCCGGGACAGGGACTACAATGAGCAGTTCTTC. It encodes CASRWIRDRDYNEQFF.